Shown below are 25 T cell receptor beta chains from a single sample sequenced in a study of a mutant IDH1 vaccine in newly diagnosed glioma. The time point here: week 47, end of study. Vaccinated patients received 300 ug of mutant IDH1 20-mer peptide per dose, with topical imiquimod. These receptors' targets are unknown. Sequencing was performed with immunoSEQ multiplex PCR; in TCRdb, only in-frame clones are kept and a portion is missing. Counted here are roughly 32,000 clones, roughly 90% occurring once; the ten biggest clones make up approximately 2%. Sequences were derived from PBMCs, sampled from a glioma patient whose treatment included an IDH1 peptide vaccine. These TCRs come from a man aged 40-49 years with glioma.

The V and J genes are TRBV10-3 and TRBJ2-2, with D perhaps being TRBD1 or TRBD2 (6 bases each). Germline V CDR1 and CDR2: ENHRY, SYGVKD. V lost 0 bases to trimming and J lost 3 bases, with 11 bases between them. The CDR3 runs to 16 residues. This chain's CDR3 is CAISESPGEDTGELFF. Here the CDR3 DNA reads TGTGCCATCAGTGAGTCCCCAGGGGAGGACACCGGGGAGCTGTTTTTT.

This chain joins TRBV4-2 and TRBJ2-3; perhaps TRBD1 as D (5 bases). The CDR3 runs to 17 residues. Germline V lookup: CDR1 LGHNA, CDR2 YNFKEQ. Trimming took off 0 bases at V and 7 bases at J, with 20 bases between the two ends. CDR3 loop: CASSQEVNRGIMHTQYF. DNA for the CDR3: TGTGCCAGCAGCCAAGAAGTTAATAGGGGAATTATGCATACGCAGTATTTT.

This sequence joins TRBV11-2 and TRBJ2-7; 13 bases are shared with TRBD2. Germline V CDR1 and CDR2: SGHAT, FQNNGV. This CDR3 spans 17 amino acids. Trimming cost V 5 bases and J 5 bases; bases outside gene matches: 12. The CDR3 here is CASSKGLAGRFGNEQYF. CDR3 coding DNA: TGTGCCAGCAGCAAGGGACTAGCGGGACGATTCGGGAACGAGCAGTACTTC. The whole variable domain, filled in from reference TRBV11-2 and TRBJ2-7, reads EAGVAQSPRYKIIEKRQSVAFWCNPISGHATLYWYQQILGQGPKLLIQFQNNGVVDDSQLPKDRFSAERLKGVDSTLKIQPAKLEDSAVYLCASSKGLAGRFGNEQYFGPGTRLTVT.

The V call is TRBV4-1, the J call TRBJ2-2; possible D gene TRBD2, 6 bases. CDR1 and CDR2 (germline): MGHRA, YSYEKL. The ends were cut back, 0 bases at V and 0 bases at J, with 11 bases in the middle. The CDR3 loop spans 17 amino acids. The CDR3 region is CASSQDGAGSNTGELFF. For the CDR3, the DNA is TGCGCCAGCAGCCAAGATGGTGCGGGATCGAACACCGGGGAGCTGTTTTTT.

V is TRBV6-1 and J is TRBJ1-1; D call uncertain. Between the trimmed V and J ends, which lost 4 bases and 4 bases, there was a span of 13 bases. The germline V gene has CDR1 MNHNS and CDR2 SASEGT. CDR3 length: 14 amino acids. CDR3 in amino acids: CASSGGRVGTEAFF. The CDR3 region has the DNA TGTGCCAGCAGTGGTGGACGAGTGGGCACTGAAGCTTTCTTT.

The CDR3 loop reads CASSQDSAGAASDEQFF. The CDR3 DNA reads TGCGCCAGCAGCCAAGATTCTGCGGGAGCCGCCTCCGATGAGCAGTTCTTC. The chain joins TRBV4-3 to TRBJ2-1; 7 bases are shared with TRBD2. V lost 0 bases to trimming and J lost 8 bases; unmatched junction nucleotides: 13. The germline V gene encodes CDR1 LGHNA and CDR2 YSLEER. The CDR3 has 17 residues.

The rearrangement uses TRBV28 and TRBJ2-5; 8 bases are shared with TRBD1. The CDR3 extends over 15 amino acids. Germline assignment: CDR1 MDHEN and CDR2 SYDVKM. The trim removed 4 bases at V and 5 bases at J, leaving 9 bases unmatched. In DNA, the CDR3 is TGTGCCAGCAGTTCCCGACAGGGGCTCTGGGAGACCCAGTACTTC. Translated, it gives CASSSRQGLWETQYF.

V is TRBV6-1 and J is TRBJ1-4; D not certain. The CDR3 totals 14 residues. Germline CDR1 is MNHNS and CDR2 is SASEGT. The germline V and J ends were trimmed by 2 bases and 2 bases, with 6 bases remaining between them. Written as DNA, the CDR3 is TGTGCCAGCAGTGAAAGACCGACTAATGAAAAACTGTTTTTT. Translation: CASSERPTNEKLFF.

The chain recombines TRBV21-1 with TRBJ2-2; no DNA check was done on the table's D call, TRBD1. TRBV21-1 is noted as a pseudogene. The CDR3 extends over 15 amino acids. The chain's CDR3 is CASSDRRDSTGELFF. CDR3 sequence (DNA): TGTGCCAGCAGCGACCGACGGGACAGCACCGGGGAGCTGTTTTTT.

In DNA form, the CDR3 reads TGTGCCAGCAGCTTGGGGGGACAGGGAAGTAGCAATCAGCCCCAGCATTTT. This gives the protein CASSLGGQGSSNQPQHF. V gene TRBV7-9 combines with J gene TRBJ1-5, with TRBD1 matching over 9 bases. V trimming: 3 bases; J trimming: 0 bases; junction bases outside the gene matches: 6. The germline V gene has CDR1 SEHNR and CDR2 FQNEAQ (reference sequence). The CDR3 is 17 residues long.

The rearrangement joins TRBV7-2 to TRBJ2-7, with 9 bases fitting TRBD1. V was pared by 3 bases and J by 9 bases, with 12 bases of the junction left unmatched. This CDR3 is built from 15 residues. CDR1 is SGHTA and CDR2 is FQGNSA in the germline V gene. The CDR3 DNA sequence: TGTGCCAGCAGCTTCTCCCCGGGACAGGGTAATTCGCAGTACTTC. Its protein is CASSFSPGQGNSQYF.

V usage is TRBV28 and J usage is TRBJ2-5, with D possibly matching TRBD1 (6 bases). The CDR3 contains 13 residues. The germline CDR1 and CDR2 sequences are MDHEN and SYDVKM. V dropped 5 bases and J dropped 2 bases, with 9 bases sitting between them. CDR3: CASSRTAQETQYF. In DNA, the CDR3 is TGTGCCAGCAGTCGGACAGCTCAAGAGACCCAGTACTTC. The complete variable domain, with remaining parts taken from reference TRBV28 and TRBJ2-5, reads DVKVTQSSRYLVKRTGEKVFLECVQDMDHENMFWYRQDPGLGLRLIYFSYDVKMKEKGDIPEGYSVSREKKERFSLILESASTNQTSMYLCASSRTAQETQYFGPGTRLLVL.

The V gene is TRBV5-4, the J gene TRBJ2-5; 7 bases align to TRBD1. V dropped 4 bases and J dropped 0; count of bases not matched to a gene: 3. The germline V gene encodes CDR1 SGHNT and CDR2 YYREEE (reference sequence). The CDR3 length is 14 residues. This chain's CDR3 is CASSRGQDQETQYF. CDR3 in DNA: TGTGCCAGCAGCCGCGGACAGGACCAAGAGACCCAGTACTTC. The full variable domain, completed using reference TRBV5-4 and TRBJ2-5, is ETGVTQSPTHLIKTRGQQVTLRCSSQSGHNTVSWYQQALGQGPQFIFQYYREEENGRGNFPPRFSGLQFPNYSSELNVNALELDDSALYLCASSRGQDQETQYFGPGTRLLVL.

The chain uses TRBV5-5 and TRBJ2-7; D uncertain. Per the germline V gene, CDR1 is SGHKS and CDR2 is YYEKEE (reference sequence). Deletions cut 0 bases from V and 2 bases from J, with 9 bases between. The CDR3 is made up of 14 amino acids. The CDR3 DNA is TGTGCCAGCAGCTTGGCGGATATCCCCTACGAGCAGTACTTC. This encodes CASSLADIPYEQYF.

Only one count was recorded for this clone. CDR3 in amino acids: CASRLGRNTGELFF. CDR3 DNA sequence: TGTGCCAGCAGGTTGGGTCGGAACACCGGGGAGCTGTTTTTT. This chain connects TRBV27 to TRBJ2-2; no clear D gene. From germline, CDR1 is MNHEY and CDR2 SMNVEV (reference sequence). Trimming shortened V by 6 bases and J by 1 base, and 9 bases separated the two germline ends. The CDR3 spans 14 residues.

The chain carries TRBV18 and TRBJ1-1; D is possibly TRBD1 (6 bases). CDR3 length: 13 residues. Germline lookup yields CDR1 KGHSH and CDR2 LQKENI. Trimming took off 9 bases at V and 0 bases at J, with 11 bases between the two ends. DNA for the CDR3: TGTGCCAGTGTCAGGGGCTTGAACACTGAAGCTTTCTTT. Residues: CASVRGLNTEAFF. The full variable domain, rest sourced from reference TRBV18 and TRBJ1-1, is NAGVMQNPRHLVRRRGQEARLRCSPMKGHSHVYWYRQLPEEGLKFMVYLQKENIIDESGMPKERFSAEFPKEGPSILRIQQVVRGDSAAYFCASVRGLNTEAFFGQGTRLTVV.

The rearrangement joins TRBV7-9 to TRBJ1-3; D ambiguous. Germline CDR1 and CDR2: SEHNR and FQNEAQ (reference sequence). Trimming removed 5 bases from V and 0 bases from J, with 11 bases in between. The CDR3 contains 15 residues. The CDR3 loop reads CASSTRRNSGNTIYF. The CDR3, as DNA: TGTGCCAGCAGCACCCGACGCAACTCTGGAAACACCATATATTTT.

The V and J genes are TRBV11-3 and TRBJ1-2; D might be TRBD1 (6 bases). Trimming took off 4 bases at V and 4 bases at J, with 7 bases between the two ends. CDR1 is SGHNT, CDR2 YENEEA, per germline. This CDR3 spans 12 amino acids. CDR3 coding DNA: TGTGCCAGCAGCTCAGGGGTCTATGGCTACACCTTC. This codes for CASSSGVYGYTF.

This clone has more than one count but fewer than ten. The J gene is TRBJ1-4, the V gene TRBV7-9; D unresolved. The length of the CDR3 is 16 residues. V was cut by 2 bases and J by 0 bases, with 10 bases left in between. Germline loops: CDR1 SEHNR, CDR2 FQNEAQ (reference sequence). This CDR3 is CASSLKEGSTNEKLFF. The CDR3 bases are TGTGCCAGCAGCTTAAAAGAGGGTTCAACTAATGAAAAACTGTTTTTT.

The genes are TRBV6-1 and TRBJ1-3; TRBD1 is a possible D gene (5 bases). Germline V gene data show CDR1 as MNHNS and CDR2 as SASEGT. CDR3 length: 15 amino acids. Between the trimmed V and J ends, which lost 6 bases and 0 bases, there was a span of 12 bases. CDR3 sequence: CASRVPGGSGNTIYF. In nucleotides, the CDR3 is TGTGCCAGCAGGGTGCCGGGGGGCTCTGGAAACACCATATATTTT.

The chain carries TRBV6-1 and TRBJ1-1; TRBD1 agrees at 8 bases. Trimming took 1 base from V and 11 from J; bases not matched to a gene: 6. This CDR3 is 13 amino acids long. Germline V lookup: CDR1 MNHNS, CDR2 SASEGT. The CDR3 DNA reads as TGTGCCAGCAGTGAAGGCAGGGGGCTAGGCGCTTTCTTT. Its protein product is CASSEGRGLGAFF.

This clone was observed once. V is TRBV6-1 and J is TRBJ2-2; the match to TRBD1 covers 9 bases. CDR1 MNHNS and CDR2 SASEGT come from the germline V gene. There are 14 residues in the CDR3. The J segment lost 4 bases and the V segment lost 10 bases, leaving 7 bases of the junction unmatched. Written as DNA, the CDR3 is TGTGCCACAAACAGGGGGCTGAGCACCGGGGAGCTGTTTTTT. It specifies CATNRGLSTGELFF.

The chain employs TRBV7-8 and TRBJ1-1; 7 bases match TRBD1. The CDR3 is 15 residues long. The V gene end was trimmed by 6 bases and the J gene end by 10 bases; junction bases not matched to a gene: 17. The germline V gene encodes CDR1 SGHVS and CDR2 FQNEAQ. The chain's CDR3 is CASRADVTGALGAFF. CDR3 nucleotide sequence: TGTGCCAGCAGGGCTGACGTCACAGGGGCGTTGGGAGCTTTCTTT.

This clone was counted a single time. The chain uses TRBV28 and TRBJ2-7; no definite D call. The CDR3 sequence is 23 residues long. Per germline, CDR1 MDHEN and CDR2 SYDVKM. V was shortened by 6 bases and J by 3 bases, with 42 bases between the two germline ends. Here the CDR3 reads CASRFRSDRARTRPDHEYYEQYF. The CDR3 region has the DNA TGTGCCAGCAGGTTCCGGAGTGACCGCGCGCGTACACGGCCCGACCACGAATACTACGAGCAGTACTTC.

V is TRBV5-4 and J is TRBJ1-2; 7 bases fit TRBD1. Germline lookup yields CDR1 SGHNT and CDR2 YYREEE (reference sequence). With 1 base clipped from V and 6 bases from J, the junction kept 9 bases outside the gene matches. The CDR3 extends over 15 amino acids. This chain's CDR3 is CASSLYDREINGYTF. In DNA, the CDR3 is TGTGCCAGCAGCTTGTATGACAGGGAAATAAATGGCTACACCTTC. Combining the CDR3 with reference TRBV5-4 and TRBJ1-2 gives the whole variable domain ETGVTQSPTHLIKTRGQQVTLRCSSQSGHNTVSWYQQALGQGPQFIFQYYREEENGRGNFPPRFSGLQFPNYSSELNVNALELDDSALYLCASSLYDREINGYTFGSGTRLTVV.